The 5 T cell receptor beta chains listed next were all sequenced from one sample in a study of early T cells in non-severe SARS-CoV-2 infection. TCRdb independently ran MiXCR on the 5' RACE reads; one entry per CDR3 protein. The sample has tens of thousands of distinct CDR3 sequences; roughly 4.9% are singletons. Sample: whole blood. The receptors originated from an adult who was a healthcare worker with PCR-confirmed SARS-CoV-2 infection or an uninfected control (not recorded which).

The CDR3 protein is CAIAGRPYGYTF. The DNA for the CDR3 is TGTGCCATAGCCGGACGGCCCTATGGCTACACCTTC. This sequence joins TRBV28 and TRBJ1-2; D remains ambiguous. V lost 10 bases and J lost 4, with 13 bases in between. Germline-derived CDR1 and CDR2 are MDHEN and SYDVKM. This CDR3 spans 12 amino acids.

The chain uses TRBV7-3 and TRBJ2-1; 13 bases are shared with TRBD2. V shed 2 bases and J 8 bases; nucleotides not matched to a gene: 12. This CDR3 comprises 18 residues. CDR1 and CDR2 from the germline V gene are SGHTA and FQGTGA. The CDR3 here is CASSLRPELAGGPDEQFF. In DNA, the CDR3 is TGTGCCAGCAGCTTACGTCCCGAACTAGCGGGAGGGCCGGATGAGCAGTTCTTC. Based on the CDR3 plus reference TRBV7-3 and TRBJ2-1, the full variable domain is GAGVSQTPSNKVTEKGKYVELRCDPISGHTALYWYRQSLGQGPEFLIYFQGTGAADDSGLPNDRFFAVRPEGSVSTLKIQRTERGDSAVYLCASSLRPELAGGPDEQFFGPGTRLTVL.

This clonotype appeared many times. The rearrangement joins TRBV7-6 to TRBJ1-3; possible D gene TRBD1, 6 bases. CDR1 is SGHVS, CDR2 FNYEAQ, per germline. V was clipped by 5 bases and J by 4 bases, with 18 bases between them. The CDR3 extends over 16 amino acids. CDR3 DNA: TGTGCCAGCAGCCTACAAGGGGGGGGATCAGGAAACACCATATATTTT. Its protein is CASSLQGGGSGNTIYF.

This clonotype occurred many times. The chain joins TRBV7-2 to TRBJ2-7; TRBD1 matches at 8 bases. Germline V gene lookup returns CDR1 SGHTA and CDR2 FQGNSA. V was clipped by 1 base and J by 3 bases; unmatched bases: 2. The CDR3 has 14 amino acids. This CDR3 is CASSLGTGNYEQYF. The CDR3 DNA reads as TGTGCCAGCAGCTTAGGGACAGGGAACTACGAGCAGTACTTC.

In this sample, this clonotype turned up a few times. V is TRBV12-5 and J is TRBJ2-7; D uncertain. The V and J ends lost 1 base and 4 bases respectively, with 17 bases between them. The CDR3 loop spans 16 amino acids. CDR1 is LGHNT, CDR2 FRNRAP, per germline. The CDR3 reads CASGLAQGSAAYEQYF. The CDR3 region has the DNA TGTGCTAGTGGTTTGGCGCAAGGCTCGGCGGCTTACGAGCAGTACTTC.